Below, 19 T cell receptor beta chains from the same sample are listed, as sequenced in a study of blood T cell repertoires in COVID-19. Assay used: immunoSEQ multiplex PCR; TCRdb lists only in-frame clones, some missing. The data contain about 200,000 clones, 88% of them singletons. Sequencing input: peripheral blood. These receptors were obtained from a man aged 40-49 years with active or convalescent COVID-19.

V usage is TRBV6-2 or TRBV6-3 and J usage is TRBJ1-5; 8 nucleotides line up with TRBD1. The CDR3 is 16 residues long. Germline CDR1 is MNHEY and CDR2 is SVGEGT. V lost 0 bases, J lost 0 bases, and 1 base stayed unmatched. The CDR3 DNA is TGTGCCAGCAGTTACTCGACAGGGGATAGCAATCAGCCCCAGCATTTT. Protein: CASSYSTGDSNQPQHF.

This clone occurred once. V usage is TRBV4-1 and J usage is TRBJ2-1, with 7 bases lining up with TRBD1. Germline V gene lookup returns CDR1 MGHRA and CDR2 YSYEKL. With V trimmed by 3 bases and J by 8 bases, 4 bases remained unmatched. This CDR3 spans 13 amino acids. This CDR3 reads CASSHWTGDEQFF. The DNA of the CDR3 is TGCGCCAGCAGCCATTGGACAGGCGATGAGCAGTTCTTC.

The V gene is TRBV12-5, the J gene TRBJ1-4; D may be TRBD1 (5 bases). CDR3 size: 15 residues. V was pared by 4 bases and J by 3 bases, with 12 bases between. CDR1 LGHNT and CDR2 FRNRAP come from the germline V gene. The CDR3, as DNA: TGTGCTAGTGGTTGGAGGGGACCGCCTAATGAAAAACTGTTTTTT. It encodes CASGWRGPPNEKLFF. Combining the CDR3 with reference TRBV12-5 and TRBJ1-4 gives the whole variable domain DARVTQTPRHKVTEMGQEVTMRCQPILGHNTVFWYRQTMMQGLELLAYFRNRAPLDDSGMPKDRFSAEMPDATLATLKIQPSEPRDSAVYFCASGWRGPPNEKLFFGSGTQLSVL.

This clone was seen more than once but under ten times. The V and J genes are TRBV3-1 (or the pseudogene TRBV3-2) and TRBJ1-2; D is possibly TRBD1 (5 bases). This CDR3 has 13 residues. In germline, CDR1 is LGHDT, CDR2 YNNKEL (reference sequence). V dropped 5 bases and J dropped 5 bases, with 12 bases sitting between them. CDR3 DNA sequence: TGTGCCAGCAGCGCCCGGGACTTGTATGGCTACACCTTC. Encoded protein: CASSARDLYGYTF.

This chain connects TRBV5-1 to TRBJ2-2; TRBD1 agrees at 7 bases. The V segment lost 2 bases and the J segment 0 bases; nucleotides outside the gene matches: 1. The CDR3 sequence is 15 residues long. The V gene's germline CDR1 is SGHRS and CDR2 YFSETQ. The CDR3, as DNA: TGCGCCAGCAGCTTCGGGACAGCGAACACCGGGGAGCTGTTTTTT. Encoded protein: CASSFGTANTGELFF.

The V call is TRBV7-9, the J call TRBJ2-5; the D gene is possibly TRBD2 (6 bases). The V end lost 2 bases, the J end lost 2 bases, and 15 bases lay between the germline ends. This CDR3 is 16 amino acids long. Germline V CDR1 and CDR2: SEHNR, FQNEAQ (reference sequence). The DNA of the CDR3 is TGTGCCAGCAGCTTAAAAGGGCCTCGGGGGCAAGAGACCCAGTACTTC. Residues: CASSLKGPRGQETQYF.

The chain uses TRBV11-3 and TRBJ1-1; D is unclear. V was cut by 6 bases and J by 4 bases, with 9 bases left in between. The CDR3 covers 12 residues. The germline V gene encodes CDR1 SGHNT and CDR2 YENEEA. CDR3 sequence (DNA): TGTGCCAGCAGTAGATCCGGCACTGAAGCTTTCTTT. Translated: CASSRSGTEAFF.

V is TRBV5-1 and J is TRBJ2-2; D possibly corresponds to TRBD1 (6 bases). V lost 4 bases and J 8 bases, leaving 18 bases between the germline ends. In germline, CDR1 is SGHRS, CDR2 YFSETQ. The CDR3 contains 15 residues. The CDR3 region is CASSGTQGKEGELFF. CDR3 nucleotides: TGCGCCAGCAGCGGTACACAGGGCAAGGAGGGGGAGCTGTTTTTT.

This chain connects TRBV5-1 to TRBJ1-4; 7 bases align to TRBD1. V lost 0 bases to trimming and J lost 5 bases; unmatched junction nucleotides: 4. The CDR3 spans 15 residues. Germline loops: CDR1 SGHRS, CDR2 YFSETQ. The CDR3 region is CASSLETGWNEKLFF. As DNA, the CDR3 is TGCGCCAGCAGCTTGGAGACAGGGTGGAATGAAAAACTGTTTTTT.

The V gene is TRBV6-2 or TRBV6-3, the J gene TRBJ2-7; 9 nucleotides align to TRBD2. Germline CDR1 reads MNHEY; CDR2 reads SVGEGT. Germline trimming cut 5 bases from V and 4 bases from J; bases unmatched to any gene: 9. The CDR3 totals 15 residues. Here the CDR3 DNA reads TGTGCCAGCAGTGGTCATAGCGGGAGTATGTACGAGCAGTACTTC. Protein: CASSGHSGSMYEQYF.

The chain links TRBV7-9 to TRBJ1-1, with 9 bases matching TRBD1. Germline V gives CDR1 SEHNR, CDR2 FQNEAQ (reference sequence). J lost 3 bases, V lost 2 bases, and 10 bases had no gene match. The CDR3 totals 17 residues. The CDR3 DNA sequence: TGTGCCAGCAGCTTACGGGGCTTAGGGACAGGGTACACTGAAGCTTTCTTT. Translating it yields CASSLRGLGTGYTEAFF.

The chain has TRBV5-1 and TRBJ1-2; TRBD1 matches at 9 bases. The CDR3 sequence is 16 residues long. In germline, CDR1 is SGHRS, CDR2 YFSETQ. Unmatched junction bases numbered 11, after V lost 1 base and J lost 7 bases. This CDR3 reads CASSLRDRVPGAGYTF. DNA of the CDR3: TGCGCCAGCAGCTTGAGGGACAGGGTCCCCGGGGCTGGCTACACCTTC.

CDR3 region: CASSLPGASPLHF. In DNA, the CDR3 is TGTGCCAGCAGCTTACCAGGGGCTTCACCCCTCCACTTT. The chain has TRBV7-3 and TRBJ1-6; perhaps TRBD1 as D (6 bases). Trimming took 2 bases from V and 9 from J, leaving 8 bases between them. The CDR3 covers 13 residues. Germline CDR1 is SGHTA and CDR2 is FQGTGA.

The chain uses TRBV6-2 or TRBV6-3 and TRBJ2-2; 15 positions agree with TRBD2. Germline CDR1 reads MNHEY; CDR2 reads SVGEGT. V shed 4 bases and J 3 bases; nucleotides not matched to a gene: 3. This CDR3 has 17 residues. The CDR3: CASSWTSGRAYTGELFF. In DNA, the CDR3 is TGTGCCAGCAGTTGGACTAGCGGGAGGGCGTACACCGGGGAGCTGTTTTTT.

The chain couples TRBV6-1 to TRBJ1-5, with D unresolved. The CDR3 runs to 16 residues. Germline CDR1 MNHNS, CDR2 SASEGT. V shed 8 bases and J shed 3 bases, with 20 bases lying between them. CDR3 nucleotides: TGTGCCAGCGGTGGCGGGGTGATACTTGACAATCAGCCCCAGCATTTT. It encodes CASGGGVILDNQPQHF.

The J gene is TRBJ1-1, the V gene TRBV18; 8 bases are shared with TRBD1. From germline, CDR1 is KGHSH and CDR2 LQKENI. Trimming at V came to 2 bases and at J to 1 base, leaving 6 bases not matched to a gene. This CDR3 is built from 16 residues. CDR3 DNA sequence: TGTGCCAGCTCACCAAAAGCTGGGACAGGGAACACTGAAGCTTTCTTT. It is translated as CASSPKAGTGNTEAFF.

The rearrangement uses TRBV6-5 and TRBJ1-2; 8 nucleotides line up with TRBD1. CDR3 size: 15 residues. The junction had 9 bases not matched to a gene; V was cut back by 5 bases and J by 4 bases. Germline assignment: CDR1 MNHEY and CDR2 SVGAGI. The CDR3 DNA follows: TGTGCCAGCAGTCCGACCGGACAGGGCCTCTATGGCTACACCTTC. Translated, it gives CASSPTGQGLYGYTF.

The chain employs TRBV5-4 and TRBJ1-2; the match to TRBD1 covers 7 bases. Germline CDR1 is SGHNT and CDR2 is YYREEE (reference sequence). The CDR3 contains 13 residues. V dropped 4 bases and J dropped 7; count of bases not matched to a gene: 7. CDR3: CASSRDREGGYTF. The CDR3 DNA sequence: TGTGCCAGCAGCCGAGACAGGGAAGGTGGCTACACCTTC.

V and J are TRBV5-1 and TRBJ2-5; 7 bases map to TRBD1. V shed 1 base, J shed 5 bases, and the junction held 8 bases outside the gene matches. Germline CDR1 and CDR2: SGHRS and YFSETQ. The CDR3 covers 15 residues. The CDR3 here is CASSLRTGSIETQYF. Written as DNA, the CDR3 is TGCGCCAGCAGCTTGAGGACAGGTTCGATTGAGACCCAGTACTTC.